The 23 T cell receptor beta chains reported below all come from one sample, sequenced in a study of shared clonotypes between healthy human individuals (dated by TCRdb to 2018 to 2020). The protocol used for the library was the immunoSEQ multiplex PCR assay. This is the immuneACCESS table as TCRdb keeps it, with only in-frame sequences that have V and J called. A part of the clones is gone; compared with another copy, unresolved V genes explain less than half, and the rest is unexplained. This sample holds hundreds of thousands of clones; roughly 98% were observed only once. Of the sample, less than 0.35% falls within the top ten clones. CD8 naive samples were obtained by positive selection for CCR7 among CD45RO-negative cells, yielding a CD45RA+CCR7+ population from which TemRA cells were excluded. The sequenced material came from naive CD8+ T cells sorted from blood. The cell subset or site label of this sample denotes: CD45RA+CCR7+. All receptors come from a man aged 25-45 years in good health.

The table lists this clone with a count of one. The identical CDR3 is also encoded by other nucleotide sequences in the sample. The chain couples TRBV7-3 to TRBJ2-7; D remains ambiguous. The germline V gene encodes CDR1 SGHTA and CDR2 FQGTGA. Between the trimmed V and J ends, which lost 0 bases and 1 base, there was a span of 4 bases. CDR3 length: 13 amino acids. The CDR3 DNA reads as TGTGCCAGCAGCTTAACACCGTCCTACGAGCAGTACTTC. It codes for CASSLTPSYEQYF.

To note about this clone: The identical CDR3 is also encoded by other nucleotide sequences in the sample. The chain recombines TRBV19 with TRBJ2-7; 12 bases fit TRBD2. The junction had 4 bases not matched to a gene; V was cut back by 5 bases and J by 2 bases. The CDR3 loop spans 15 amino acids. CDR1 is LNHDA and CDR2 is SQIVND in the germline V gene (reference sequence). The CDR3 coding sequence is TGTGCCAGTAGTTTCGGACTAGCGGGACCCTACGAGCAGTACTTC. The encoded protein is CASSFGLAGPYEQYF. The variable domain in full, completed from reference TRBV19 and TRBJ2-7, reads DGGITQSPKYLFRKEGQNVTLSCEQNLNHDAMYWYRQDPGQGLRLIYYSQIVNDFQKGDIAEGYSVSREKKESFPLTVTSAQKNPTAFYLCASSFGLAGPYEQYFGPGTRLTVT.

On this clone itself: A much more abundant neighbour one base away suggests this may be a read error. As DNA, the CDR3 is TGTGCCAGCAGCTTAGAGGACGAGCAGTACTTC. Translated, it gives CASSLEDEQYF. V and J are TRBV7-2 and TRBJ2-7; D not certain. This CDR3 is 11 amino acids long. The V gene's germline CDR1 is SGHTA and CDR2 FQGNSA. V was clipped by 1 base and J by 5 bases, with 3 bases between them.

This sequence joins TRBV27 and TRBJ2-7; 12 bases fit TRBD1. V trimming: 5 bases; J trimming: 7 bases; junction bases outside the gene matches: 15. This CDR3 has 17 amino acids. CDR1 and CDR2 (germline): MNHEY, SMNVEV (reference sequence). The DNA for the CDR3 is TGTGCCAGCAGTCCCACAGGGGGACAGGGGGCGGCGGGAGAGCAGTACTTC. Protein: CASSPTGGQGAAGEQYF.

The genes are TRBV4-1 and TRBJ2-1; perhaps TRBD1 as D (6 bases). The germline V gene encodes CDR1 MGHRA and CDR2 YSYEKL. The V end lost 3 bases, the J end lost 10 bases, and 10 bases lay between the germline ends. The CDR3 is 12 amino acids. The CDR3 reads CASSHSQGEQFF. CDR3 DNA: TGCGCCAGCAGCCACTCTCAGGGGGAGCAGTTCTTC.

The chain links TRBV6-1 to TRBJ2-3; D remains unclear. V dropped 0 bases and J dropped 1 base, with 8 bases sitting between them. CDR3 size: 15 residues. Germline loops: CDR1 MNHNS, CDR2 SASEGT. For the CDR3, the DNA is TGTGCCAGCAGTGAAGCGACCCATCGCACAGATACGCAGTATTTT. It encodes CASSEATHRTDTQYF.

This chain uses TRBV27 with TRBJ2-7; 9 bases are shared with TRBD1. This CDR3 has 14 amino acids. Unmatched junction bases numbered 6, after V lost 7 bases and J lost 2 bases. CDR1 and CDR2 (germline): MNHEY, SMNVEV (reference sequence). CDR3 residues: CASTNTGGAYEQYF. The CDR3, as DNA: TGTGCCAGCACAAATACAGGGGGCGCCTACGAGCAGTACTTC.

The chain has TRBV7-9 and TRBJ2-1, with D perhaps TRBD1 or TRBD2 (6 bases each). The CDR3 sequence is 15 residues long. From germline, CDR1 is SEHNR and CDR2 FQNEAQ (reference sequence). V was cut by 4 bases and J by 4 bases, with 14 bases left in between. The CDR3 region is CASSSGGTSYNEQFF. CDR3 DNA sequence: TGTGCCAGCAGCTCCGGGGGCACCAGTTACAATGAGCAGTTCTTC. The variable domain in full, with the rest retrieved from reference TRBV7-9 and TRBJ2-1, is DTGVSQNPRHKITKRGQNVTFRCDPISEHNRLYWYRQTLGQGPEFLTYFQNEAQLEKSRLLSDRFSAERPKGSFSTLEIQRTEQGDSAMYLCASSSGGTSYNEQFFGPGTRLTVL.

The CDR3 bases are TGTGCCAGCAGCTCGACAGGGGAAGAAGAGACCCAGTACTTC. It translates to CASSSTGEEETQYF. The rearrangement joins TRBV7-6 to TRBJ2-5, with 8 nucleotides matching TRBD1. V was clipped by 4 bases and J by 3 bases; unmatched bases: 4. Germline V gene lookup returns CDR1 SGHVS and CDR2 FNYEAQ. This CDR3 is built from 14 residues.

This chain connects TRBV7-8 to TRBJ1-4; D perhaps matches TRBD1 (6 bases). Looked up from germline, CDR1 is SGHVS and CDR2 is FQNEAQ. The CDR3 runs to 15 residues. V lost 6 bases and J 3 bases, leaving 14 bases between the germline ends. The CDR3 region has the DNA TGTGCCAGCAGTTTCGTCGGGGGGCCTAATGAAAAACTGTTTTTT. Protein: CASSFVGGPNEKLFF.

This rearrangement joins TRBV30 to TRBJ2-7, with TRBD1 matching over 8 bases. The CDR3 is 16 amino acids. Germline V gene sequence: CDR1 GTSNPN, CDR2 SVGIG (reference sequence). The ends lost 0 bases at V and 2 bases at J; junction bases unmatched: 9. DNA for the CDR3: TGTGCCTGGAGTGTACCTCAGGGGGCCCTAACCTACGAGCAGTACTTC. Protein: CAWSVPQGALTYEQYF.

The chain employs TRBV27 and TRBJ2-7, with D uncertain. Germline loops: CDR1 MNHEY, CDR2 SMNVEV (reference sequence). Trimming took off 6 bases at V and 7 bases at J, with 16 bases between the two ends. The CDR3 has 13 residues. This CDR3 reads CASSNGLRLEQYF. CDR3 in DNA: TGTGCCAGCAGCAACGGATTGCGGCTTGAGCAGTACTTC.

The gene calls are TRBV10-3 and TRBJ1-1; D unresolved. Germline lookup yields CDR1 ENHRY and CDR2 SYGVKD. CDR3 length equals 15 residues. V lost 2 bases, J lost 3 bases, and 13 bases lay in between. DNA for the CDR3: TGTGCCATCAGTGAGCCGACCGTGAAGGACACTGAAGCTTTCTTT. Residues: CAISEPTVKDTEAFF.

Points on this clone: The junction and the germline gene differ at one end; a read error may be behind it. The gene calls are TRBV7-7 and TRBJ2-5; D is ambiguous. The CDR3 is 13 amino acids. The germline V gene encodes CDR1 SSHAT and CDR2 FNYEAQ (reference sequence). This CDR3 is CASSLRNQETQYF. The CDR3 DNA reads TGTGCTAGCAGCTTGCGGAACCAAGAGACCCAGTACTTC.

The genes are TRBV9 and TRBJ2-7; the match to TRBD2 covers 7 bases. CDR1 is SGDLS, CDR2 YYNGEE, per germline. V was pared by 3 bases and J by 5 bases, with 8 bases of the junction left unmatched. This CDR3 contains 14 residues. CDR3 sequence: CASSESGARDEQYF. CDR3 DNA sequence: TGTGCCAGCAGCGAGAGCGGGGCCCGGGACGAGCAGTACTTC.

The chain carries TRBV25-1 and TRBJ2-3; tentatively, D is TRBD1 (5 bases). The CDR3 consists of 12 residues. CDR1 is MGHDK, CDR2 SYGVNS, per germline. Trimming shortened V by 7 bases and J by 4 bases, and 9 bases separated the two germline ends. In nucleotides, the CDR3 is TGTGCCAGCAAGCAGGGCCCAGATACGCAGTATTTT. Amino acids: CASKQGPDTQYF.

The chain couples TRBV7-6 to TRBJ2-2, with D possibly matching TRBD2 (5 bases). Trimming took 2 bases from V and 5 from J, leaving 9 bases between them. Germline CDR1 is SGHVS and CDR2 is FNYEAQ. The CDR3 contains 14 residues. CDR3: CASSLSGNTGELFF. CDR3 bases: TGTGCCAGCAGCTTATCGGGGAATACCGGGGAGCTGTTTTTT.

The chain links TRBV7-9 to TRBJ2-7, with no clear D. In germline, CDR1 is SEHNR, CDR2 FQNEAQ (reference sequence). This CDR3 has 14 amino acids. V was pared by 3 bases and J by 0 bases, with 9 bases between. The CDR3 is CASSFSPSSYEQYF. The CDR3 region has the DNA TGTGCCAGCAGCTTCTCCCCTAGCTCCTACGAGCAGTACTTC.

The CDR3 reads CASSQGAGDSDASYEQYF. In DNA form, the CDR3 reads TGTGCCAGCAGCCAAGGAGCCGGGGACTCGGACGCCTCCTACGAGCAGTACTTC. J is TRBJ2-7 and V is TRBV14; maybe TRBD2 (6 bases). The CDR3 consists of 18 residues. Deletions cut 1 base from V and 0 bases from J, with 19 bases between. Germline V gives CDR1 SGHDN, CDR2 FVKESK. Using reference TRBV14 and TRBJ2-7 for the parts outside the CDR3, the full variable domain is EAGVTQFPSHSVIEKGQTVTLRCDPISGHDNLYWYRRVMGKEIKFLLHFVKESKQDESGMPNNRFLAERTGGTYSTLKVQPAELEDSGVYFCASSQGAGDSDASYEQYFGPGTRLTVT.

V is TRBV28 and J is TRBJ2-3, with D perhaps matching TRBD1 (5 bases). The V gene's germline CDR1 is MDHEN and CDR2 SYDVKM. The CDR3 is 16 residues long. The V end was cut by 6 bases, the J end by 0 bases, with 16 bases between. This CDR3 is CASSRMVGDSTDTQYF. CDR3 DNA: TGTGCCAGCAGCCGAATGGTAGGGGATAGCACAGATACGCAGTATTTT.

The chain uses TRBV11-2 and TRBJ2-7; 11 bases map to TRBD1. Germline V gene sequence: CDR1 SGHAT, CDR2 FQNNGV. The V and J ends lost 6 bases and 6 bases, in that order; junction bases with no gene match: 7. This CDR3 has 14 amino acids. The DNA of the CDR3 is TGTGCCAGCAGATGGACAGGGGGCGCGATCGAGCAGTACTTC. It encodes CASRWTGGAIEQYF.

V is TRBV11-2 and J is TRBJ1-2, with no clear D. The ends were cut back, 0 bases at V and 6 bases at J, with 8 bases in the middle. Germline CDR1 SGHAT, CDR2 FQNNGV. The CDR3 runs 13 residues. The CDR3 DNA follows: TGTGCCAGCAGCTTAGAATTGTCCCATGGCTACACCTTC. Residues: CASSLELSHGYTF.

The chain joins TRBV7-9 to TRBJ2-3; no reliable D call. Trimming removed 0 bases from V and 0 bases from J, with 10 bases in between. CDR1 and CDR2 from the germline V gene are SEHNR and FQNEAQ (reference sequence). The CDR3 spans 16 residues. CDR3 bases: TGTGCCAGCAGCTTAGCGGATGCAACTAGCACAGATACGCAGTATTTT. This gives the protein CASSLADATSTDTQYF.